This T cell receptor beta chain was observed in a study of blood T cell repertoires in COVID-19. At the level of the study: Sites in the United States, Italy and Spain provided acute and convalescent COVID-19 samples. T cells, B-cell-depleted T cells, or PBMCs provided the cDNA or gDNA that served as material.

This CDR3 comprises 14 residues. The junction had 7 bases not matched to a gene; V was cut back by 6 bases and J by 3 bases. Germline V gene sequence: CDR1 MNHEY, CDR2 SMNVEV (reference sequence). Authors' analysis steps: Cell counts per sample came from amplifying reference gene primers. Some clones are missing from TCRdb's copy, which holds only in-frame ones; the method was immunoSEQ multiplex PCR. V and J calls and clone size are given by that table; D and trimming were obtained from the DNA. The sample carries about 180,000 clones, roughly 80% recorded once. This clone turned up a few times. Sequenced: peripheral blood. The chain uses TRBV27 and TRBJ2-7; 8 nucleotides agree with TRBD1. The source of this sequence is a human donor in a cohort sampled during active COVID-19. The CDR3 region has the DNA TGTGCCAGCAGGCCGGACAGGGACCTCTACGAGCAGTACTTC. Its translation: CASRPDRDLYEQYF.